This T cell receptor beta chain originates from a study of beta chain features in type 1 diabetes. Study findings and constraints: Overrepresentation of cells with high TCR expression could result from cDNA sequencing. TCRB CDR3 length was moderately but significantly reduced in all four CD4+ subsets of Type 1 diabetes patients.

Concerning this clone: Antigen specificity is unknown.

It was via CD45RO/CCR7/CD25/CD127/CD95/CD27 that CD4+ naive, central memory, regulatory and stem cell-like memory cells were sorted. V was clipped by 4 bases and J by 0 bases, with 9 bases between them. Germline loops: CDR1 KGHSH, CDR2 LQKENI. The CDR3 sequence is 14 residues long. Expressed TCRB transcripts were sequenced because the entire RNA isolate underwent reverse transcription. TCRdb's copy holds only in-frame clones and misses some; the assay was immunoSEQ multiplex PCR. The data contain over 500,000 clones, roughly 15% of them seen just once; the ten biggest clones take up 0.07% to 0.095%. Sequencing was done on a sample of naive CD4+ T cells from blood. V gene TRBV18 combines with J gene TRBJ1-1; no firm D call. The receptor comes from a man between 18 and 35 years old in good health. CDR3 in amino acids: CASSQGLLNTEAFF. The CDR3 bases are TGTGCCAGCTCACAAGGACTCCTGAACACTGAAGCTTTCTTT. Combining the CDR3 with reference TRBV18 and TRBJ1-1 gives the whole variable domain NAGVMQNPRHLVRRRGQEARLRCSPMKGHSHVYWYRQLPEEGLKFMVYLQKENIIDESGMPKERFSAEFPKEGPSILRIQQVVRGDSAAYFCASSQGLLNTEAFFGQGTRLTVV.